This T cell receptor (beta chain) was identified in a study of breast tumors, draining lymph nodes, adjacent tissues. TCRdb independently ran MiXCR on the multiplex PCR reads; one entry per CDR3 protein. The sample shows 15,000 to 20,000 distinct CDR3 sequences, roughly 63% of them seen only once. By sample fraction, this clonotype is medium-sized. The receptor's source is a female donor with breast cancer. Some clones in this sample may be carry-over from other donors' samples. Specimen: tumor-adjacent breast tissue.

The CDR3 nucleotides are TGCAGTGCGCCGGCGGGACTCTACGAGCAGTACTTC. Translating gives CSAPAGLYEQYF. The genes are TRBV20-1 and TRBJ2-7; the D gene is possibly TRBD2 (6 bases). Trimming shortened V by 6 bases and J by 3 bases, and 12 bases separated the two germline ends. The V gene's germline CDR1 is DFQATT and CDR2 SNEGSKA (reference sequence). The CDR3 is 12 residues long.